The entry below gives a single T cell receptor beta chain sequence along with its context. The data stem from a study of blood T cells in healthy people across ages. The ends lost 11 bases at V and 7 bases at J; junction bases unmatched: 13. The CDR3 totals 13 residues. The germline V gene has CDR1 SEHNR and CDR2 FQNEAQ (reference sequence). Then a second PCR, running about 7 to 11 cycles, was carried out with a sample-barcoded 5' primer and a J-beta primer mix. TCRdb reprocessed the 5' RACE reads via MiXCR and lists one record per CDR3 protein. The sample includes 780,000 or so distinct CDR3 sequences, approximately 53% of them seen just once.

The clonotype was recovered from a middle-aged man in good health. The sequencing sample was made of blood. The chain uses TRBV7-9 and TRBJ1-2; 7 positions match TRBD1. The CDR3 sequence: CAGMPGGNLGYTF. CDR3 DNA sequence: TGTGCCGGCATGCCAGGGGGTAATCTTGGCTACACCTTC. Variable domain in full (rest from reference TRBV7-9 and TRBJ1-2): DTGVSQNPRHKITKRGQNVTFRCDPISEHNRLYWYRQTLGQGPEFLTYFQNEAQLEKSRLLSDRFSAERPKGSFSTLEIQRTEQGDSAMYLCAGMPGGNLGYTFGSGTRLTVV.